These T cell receptor beta chains were read from a single sample in a study of T-cell memory formation after mild COVID-19. TCRdb analysed the 5' RACE reads with MiXCR anew, one entry per CDR3 protein. The sample has around 370,000 distinct CDR3 sequences; over 20% are singletons. The specimen was PBMCs or a T cell subset sorted from them (not recorded which). The receptors originated from an adult woman who had mild COVID-19 (a few samples of this study predate the infection). Cell type and time point are not known. CDR3s include the opening cysteine and the closing phenylalanine or tryptophan. Each record gives: V gene, CDR3 protein.

V: TRBV7-2
CDR3: CASSFGRGRRGETQYF

V: TRBV27
CDR3: CASRETGPHAEAFF

V: TRBV27
CDR3: CASSMTTGENTEAFF

V: TRBV7-9
CDR3: CASSPRLAGPQETQYF

V: TRBV11-3
CDR3: CASRSTSGRAQYF

V: TRBV14
CDR3: CASSPRTSVTDTQYF

V: TRBV12-3/TRBV12-4
CDR3: CASIGQVVTEAFF

V: TRBV7-2
CDR3: CASGRGGELFF

V: TRBV15
CDR3: CATSRDYPGQTGAGANVLTF

V: TRBV20-1
CDR3: CSARDPQRVAEAFF

V: TRBV11-2
CDR3: CASSLAGQGETQYF

V: TRBV10-3
CDR3: CAISESSLGRDPWRDNEQFF

V: TRBV11-2
CDR3: CASSFHEGAGVWYF

V: TRBV12-3/TRBV12-4
CDR3: CASSRDRAGYTF

V: TRBV7-8
CDR3: CASSPGLGGVYNSPLHF

V: TRBV5-1
CDR3: CASSYTGGVMNTEAFF

V: TRBV3-1
CDR3: CASSQGTSGPSGEQFF

V: TRBV5-1
CDR3: CASSLGSGGSDTQYF

V: TRBV29-1
CDR3: CSVRDGPNTEAFF

V: TRBV5-1
CDR3: CASSPGLAGPLAYNEQFF

V: TRBV6-5
CDR3: CASRASGVRETQYF

V: TRBV5-4
CDR3: CASSQQGYSYEQYF

V: TRBV12-3/TRBV12-4
CDR3: CASRPAGLPHEQYF

V: TRBV3-1
CDR3: CASSQVRHETGYFNEQFF

V: TRBV4-2
CDR3: CASSQSRGANTGELFF

V: TRBV5-1
CDR3: CASSFPTTNTGELFF

V: TRBV15
CDR3: CATSREGLASDTQYF

V: TRBV5-1
CDR3: CASSIIGLAGETQYF

V: TRBV2
CDR3: CAIPRVADSYEQYF

V: TRBV7-2
CDR3: CASSLYSQPQHF

V: TRBV7-9
CDR3: CASSLVYREPGEQYF

V: TRBV5-1
CDR3: CASSPSGQDYGYTF

V: TRBV24-1
CDR3: CATSDKGVAYEQYF

V: TRBV24-1
CDR3: CATMGSAASSYEQYF

V: TRBV18
CDR3: CASSPNLGEDTQYF

V: TRBV7-2
CDR3: CASSQPVWANVLTF